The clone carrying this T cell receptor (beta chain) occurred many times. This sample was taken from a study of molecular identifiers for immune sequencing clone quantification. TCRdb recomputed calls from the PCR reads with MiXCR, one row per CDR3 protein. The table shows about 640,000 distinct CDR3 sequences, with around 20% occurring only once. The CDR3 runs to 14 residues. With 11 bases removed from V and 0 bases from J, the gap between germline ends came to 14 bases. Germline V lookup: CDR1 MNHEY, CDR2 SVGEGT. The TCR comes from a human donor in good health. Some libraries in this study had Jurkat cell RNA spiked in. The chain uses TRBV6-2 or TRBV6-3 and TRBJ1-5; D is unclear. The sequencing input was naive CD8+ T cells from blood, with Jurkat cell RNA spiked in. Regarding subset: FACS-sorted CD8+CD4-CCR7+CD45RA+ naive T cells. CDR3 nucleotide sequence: TGTGCCTTTACAAGAACCCCTAGCAATCAGCCCCAGCATTTT. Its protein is CAFTRTPSNQPQHF.